The 12 T cell receptor beta chains presented below share a single source sample, sequenced in a study of blood T cell repertoires in COVID-19. Some clones are missing from TCRdb's copy, which holds only in-frame ones; the method was immunoSEQ multiplex PCR. The sample holds fewer than 400,000 clones, 85% to 90% seen once. Sequencing was done on a sample of PBMCs or T cells enriched from blood (not recorded which). Receptors were obtained from a woman in her twenties or thirties who had recovered from COVID-19.

This clone is a singleton in its sample. The CDR3 spells CASSQFLNYGYTF. CDR3 nucleotides: TGCGCCAGCAGCCAATTCCTGAACTATGGCTACACCTTC. The rearrangement uses TRBV4-3 and TRBJ1-2; D uncertain. Trimming shortened V by 2 bases and J by 2 bases, and 6 bases separated the two germline ends. CDR1 and CDR2 (germline): LGHNA, YSLEER. This CDR3 is 13 amino acids long.

This chain connects TRBV30 to TRBJ1-4, with D tentatively TRBD1 (5 bases). Per germline, CDR1 GTSNPN and CDR2 SVGIG (reference sequence). The V and J ends lost 3 bases and 0 bases respectively, with 8 bases between them. The CDR3 loop spans 14 amino acids. This chain's CDR3 is CAWRSGTTNEKLFF. The CDR3 DNA reads TGTGCCTGGAGGTCAGGGACAACTAATGAAAAACTGTTTTTT.

The CDR3 bases are TGTGCCAGTAGCCAGGGGAAAGATACGCAGTATTTT. Protein: CASSQGKDTQYF. The chain joins TRBV19 to TRBJ2-3; D might be TRBD1 (6 bases). Trimming shortened V by 6 bases and J by 5 bases, and 9 bases separated the two germline ends. Germline V gene data show CDR1 as LNHDA and CDR2 as SQIVND (reference sequence). There are 12 residues in the CDR3.

The chain carries TRBV5-1 and TRBJ2-4; D not certain. V was clipped by 0 bases and J by 0 bases, with 13 bases between them. Per the germline V gene, CDR1 is SGHRS and CDR2 is YFSETQ. The CDR3 has 17 residues. CDR3 region: CASSLGPKRIAKNIQYF. Here the CDR3 DNA reads TGCGCCAGCAGCTTGGGTCCGAAGAGAATAGCCAAAAACATTCAGTACTTC. Full variable domain (outside the CDR3, taken from reference TRBV5-1 and TRBJ2-4): KAGVTQTPRYLIKTRGQQVTLSCSPISGHRSVSWYQQTPGQGLQFLFEYFSETQRNKGNFPGRFSGRQFSNSRSEMNVSTLELGDSALYLCASSLGPKRIAKNIQYFGAGTRLSVL.

The chain combines TRBV12-3 or TRBV12-4 with TRBJ2-3; possibly TRBD1 for D (5 bases). This CDR3 contains 12 residues. V was shortened by 1 base and J by 14 bases, with 13 bases between the two germline ends. Here the CDR3 reads CASSLGGRVMYF. CDR3 DNA: TGTGCCAGCAGTTTAGGTGGCAGGGTAATGTATTTT.

In this sample, this clone turned up a few times. V usage is TRBV18 and J usage is TRBJ2-7; D is perhaps TRBD1 (6 bases). The CDR3 is made up of 15 amino acids. Trimming removed 1 base at V and 6 bases at J, with 16 bases between. The V gene's germline CDR1 is KGHSH and CDR2 LQKENI. The CDR3 sequence: CASSPLQGIALEQYF. As DNA, the CDR3 is TGTGCCAGCTCACCACTGCAGGGGATAGCGCTCGAGCAGTACTTC.

The V call is TRBV3-1 (or the pseudogene TRBV3-2), the J call TRBJ2-6, with 10 bases fitting TRBD1. The CDR3 extends over 17 amino acids. Losses at the gene ends were 7 bases for V and 4 bases for J; bases not matched to a gene: 10. Germline V gene lookup returns CDR1 LGHDT and CDR2 YNNKEL (reference sequence). The CDR3 coding sequence is TGTGCCAGCACCTACCGACAGGGGGCGATGGGGGCCAACGTCCTGACTTTC. It codes for CASTYRQGAMGANVLTF.

The rearrangement links TRBV2 to TRBJ2-2; possible D gene TRBD1, 6 bases. The CDR3 has 16 residues. Germline-derived CDR1 and CDR2 are SNHLY and FYNNEI. V shed 10 bases and J shed 0 bases, with 18 bases lying between them. CDR3 region: CATTTRGMTNTGELFF. Here the CDR3 DNA reads TGTGCCACAACTACCAGGGGTATGACGAACACCGGGGAGCTGTTTTTT.

This rearrangement joins TRBV29-1 to TRBJ1-1; no firm D call. V dropped 2 bases and J dropped 1 base, with 8 bases sitting between them. The germline CDR1 and CDR2 sequences are SQVTM and ANQGSEA. The CDR3 runs 13 residues. The CDR3 nucleotides are TGCAGCGTTGAAATTAGCAGGAACACTGAAGCTTTCTTT. The encoded protein is CSVEISRNTEAFF.

This clone was picked up a small number of times. The chain carries TRBV7-9 and TRBJ1-5; D is possibly TRBD1 (5 bases). Germline V gene sequence: CDR1 SEHNR, CDR2 FQNEAQ (reference sequence). Between the trimmed V and J ends, which lost 2 bases and 3 bases, there was a span of 11 bases. The CDR3 is 15 residues long. The CDR3 nucleotides read TGTGCCAGCAGCTTATCGACAGTCCTCAATCAGCCCCAGCATTTT. Residues: CASSLSTVLNQPQHF.

V is TRBV15 and J is TRBJ2-7, with a possible D match to TRBD1 (5 bases). Trimming removed 3 bases at V and 5 bases at J, with 26 bases between. The CDR3 runs to 18 residues. Per germline, CDR1 LNHNV and CDR2 YYDKDF (reference sequence). The CDR3 loop is CATSSSQTTRVYFNEQYF. CDR3 nucleotide sequence: TGTGCCACCAGCAGCTCCCAGACGACCAGGGTGTATTTTAACGAGCAGTACTTC.

The chain joins TRBV19 to TRBJ2-7; 8 bases are a match to TRBD1. The germline CDR1 and CDR2 sequences are LNHDA and SQIVND (reference sequence). The CDR3 sequence is 15 residues long. The V gene end was trimmed by 7 bases and the J gene end by 0 bases; junction bases not matched to a gene: 8. The CDR3 loop reads CASTPTGGISYEQYF. For the CDR3, the DNA is TGTGCCAGTACTCCAACAGGGGGAATCTCCTACGAGCAGTACTTC.